These T cell receptor beta chains were read from a single sample in a study of blood T cell repertoires in COVID-19. Some clones are missing from TCRdb's copy, which holds only in-frame ones; the method was immunoSEQ multiplex PCR. Of a few hundred thousand clones listed, about 83% were seen once; the top ten hold over 1%. Sequenced sample: peripheral blood. Receptors were obtained from a woman aged 30 to 39 with COVID-19, enrolled during active disease. Both conserved end residues are part of each CDR3. Only part of the rows carry a size: once, few, many, or a class if the clone is expanded.

v_call	j_call	clone_size	cdr3_aa
TRBV6-5	TRBJ2-1	NA	CASSKTSPYNEQFF
TRBV13	TRBJ1-2	few	CASRKTGDLYGYTF
TRBV10-3	TRBJ2-7	NA	CAISEQVMGEQYF
TRBV6-4	TRBJ1-2	once	CASSREGGGYGYTF
TRBV6-2/TRBV6-3	TRBJ2-1	NA	CASSYRDNEQFF
TRBV12-3/TRBV12-4	TRBJ1-2	once	CASSFGSYGYTF
TRBV9	TRBJ2-1	NA	CASSVATSGALVEQFF
TRBV5-1	TRBJ2-3	NA	CASSLALAGADTQYF
TRBV4-1	TRBJ1-4	few	CASSQETGALGHEKLFF
TRBV5-6	TRBJ2-7	NA	CASSLFSSGLGQYF
TRBV24-1	TRBJ2-1	NA	CATSDSGTSGGEQFF
TRBV6-1	TRBJ2-7	NA	CASSEAGHSSYEQYF